This T cell receptor beta chain was identified in a study of long-term antiretroviral therapy in people with HIV. The immunoSEQ assay was v3.0, run at survey level. TCRdb's table, derived via immunoSEQ multiplex PCR, lists solely in-frame clones and lacks some. The sample shows approximately 47,000 clones, around 84% of them seen only once. This CDR3 region has 13 residues. V gave up 3 bases and J gave up 5 bases, with 11 bases separating them. Germline V gene sequence: CDR1 SGDLS, CDR2 YYNGEE. The sequencing used unsorted PBMCs, collected 0.8 years after starting antiretroviral therapy. The source of this sequence is a woman aged 18-35 years with HIV. The genes are TRBV9 and TRBJ2-5; perhaps TRBD1 as D (6 bases). The CDR3 reads CASSAPQGETQYF. The CDR3, as DNA: TGTGCCAGCAGCGCACCGCAGGGGGAGACCCAGTACTTC. The complete variable domain, with remaining parts taken from reference TRBV9 and TRBJ2-5, reads DSGVTQTPKHLITATGQRVTLRCSPRSGDLSVYWYQQSLDQGLQFLIQYYNGEERAKGNILERFSAQQFPDLHSELNLSSLELGDSALYFCASSAPQGETQYFGPGTRLLVL.